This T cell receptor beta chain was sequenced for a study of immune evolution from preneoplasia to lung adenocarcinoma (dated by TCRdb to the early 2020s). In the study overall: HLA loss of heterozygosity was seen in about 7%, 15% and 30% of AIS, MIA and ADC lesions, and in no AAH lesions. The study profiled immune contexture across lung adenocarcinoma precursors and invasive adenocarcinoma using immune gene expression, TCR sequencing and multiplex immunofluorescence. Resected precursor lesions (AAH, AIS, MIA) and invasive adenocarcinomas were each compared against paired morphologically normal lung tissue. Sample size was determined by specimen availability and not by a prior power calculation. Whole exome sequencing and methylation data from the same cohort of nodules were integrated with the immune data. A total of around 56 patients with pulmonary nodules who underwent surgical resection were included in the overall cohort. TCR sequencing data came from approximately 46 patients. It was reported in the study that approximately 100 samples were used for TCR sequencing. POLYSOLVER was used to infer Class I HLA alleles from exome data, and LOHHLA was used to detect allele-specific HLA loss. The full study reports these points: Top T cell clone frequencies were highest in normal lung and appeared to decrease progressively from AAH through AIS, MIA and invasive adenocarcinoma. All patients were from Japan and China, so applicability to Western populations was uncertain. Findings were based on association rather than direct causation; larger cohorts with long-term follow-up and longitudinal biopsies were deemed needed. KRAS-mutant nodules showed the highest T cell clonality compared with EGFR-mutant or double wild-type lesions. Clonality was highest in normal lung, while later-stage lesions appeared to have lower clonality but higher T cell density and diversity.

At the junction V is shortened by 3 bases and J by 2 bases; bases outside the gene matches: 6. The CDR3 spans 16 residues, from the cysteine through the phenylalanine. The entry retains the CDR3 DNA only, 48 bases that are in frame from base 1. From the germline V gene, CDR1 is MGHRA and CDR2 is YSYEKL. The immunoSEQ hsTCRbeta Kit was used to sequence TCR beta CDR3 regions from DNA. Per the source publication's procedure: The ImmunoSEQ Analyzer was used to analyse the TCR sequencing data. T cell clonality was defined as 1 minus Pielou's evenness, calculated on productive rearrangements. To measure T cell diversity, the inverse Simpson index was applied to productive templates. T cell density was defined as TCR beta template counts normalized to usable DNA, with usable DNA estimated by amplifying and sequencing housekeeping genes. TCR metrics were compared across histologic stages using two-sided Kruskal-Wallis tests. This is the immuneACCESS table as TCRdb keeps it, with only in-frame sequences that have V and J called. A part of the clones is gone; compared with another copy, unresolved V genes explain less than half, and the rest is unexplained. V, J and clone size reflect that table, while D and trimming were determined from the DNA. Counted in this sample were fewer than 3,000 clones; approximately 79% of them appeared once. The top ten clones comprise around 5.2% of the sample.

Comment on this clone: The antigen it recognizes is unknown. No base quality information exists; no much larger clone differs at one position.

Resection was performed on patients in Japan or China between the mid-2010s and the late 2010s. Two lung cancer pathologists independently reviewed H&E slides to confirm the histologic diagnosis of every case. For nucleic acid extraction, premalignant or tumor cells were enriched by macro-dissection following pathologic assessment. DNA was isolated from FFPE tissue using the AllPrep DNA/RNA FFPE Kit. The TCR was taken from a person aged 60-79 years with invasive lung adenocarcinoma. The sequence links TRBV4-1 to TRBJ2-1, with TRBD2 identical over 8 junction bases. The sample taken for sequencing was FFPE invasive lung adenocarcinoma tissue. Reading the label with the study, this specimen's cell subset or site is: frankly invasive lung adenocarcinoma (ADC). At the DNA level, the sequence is TGCGCCAGCAGCCAGAGAACTAGCGGAGCCTACAATGAGCAGTTCTTC. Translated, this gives CASSQRTSGAYNEQFF.